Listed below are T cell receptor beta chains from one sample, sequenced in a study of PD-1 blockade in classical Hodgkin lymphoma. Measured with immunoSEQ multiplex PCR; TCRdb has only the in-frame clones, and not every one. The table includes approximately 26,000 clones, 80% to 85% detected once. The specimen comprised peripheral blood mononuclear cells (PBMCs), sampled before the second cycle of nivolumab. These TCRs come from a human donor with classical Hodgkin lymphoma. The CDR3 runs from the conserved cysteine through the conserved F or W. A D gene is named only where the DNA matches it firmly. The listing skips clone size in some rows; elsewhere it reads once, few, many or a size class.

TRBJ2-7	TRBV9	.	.	CASSPAGGKEQYF	TGTGCCAGCAGCCCGGCAGGGGGGAAAGAGCAGTACTTC
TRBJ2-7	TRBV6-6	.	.	CASSNYRVSEQYF	TGTGCCAGCAGTAACTACAGGGTCTCCGAGCAGTACTTC
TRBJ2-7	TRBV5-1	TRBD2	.	CASSPGTSGGAYEQYF	TGCGCCAGCAGCCCGGGGACTAGCGGGGGAGCCTACGAGCAGTACTTC
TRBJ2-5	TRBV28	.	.	CASSIDSSQETQYF	TGTGCCAGCAGCATAGACAGTTCCCAAGAGACCCAGTACTTC
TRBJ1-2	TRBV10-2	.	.	CASSEPAFYGYTF	TGCGCCAGCAGTGAGCCGGCATTCTATGGCTACACCTTC
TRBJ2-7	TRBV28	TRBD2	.	CASSKPGSGRIEYF	TGTGCCAGCAGTAAACCGGGTAGCGGGAGGATCGAGTACTTC
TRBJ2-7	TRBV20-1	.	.	CSARGDPEQYF	TGCAGTGCTAGAGGGGACCCCGAGCAGTACTTC
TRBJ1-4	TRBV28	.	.	CASSSLTYNEKLFF	TGTGCCAGCAGTTCTCTTACGTATAATGAAAAACTGTTTTTT
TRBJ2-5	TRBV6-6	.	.	CASSYMQGIGETQYF	TGTGCCAGCAGTTACATGCAGGGGATAGGTGAGACCCAGTACTTC
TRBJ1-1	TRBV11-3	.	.	CASSSGVQNTEAFF	TGTGCCAGCAGCTCCGGGGTCCAGAACACTGAAGCTTTCTTT
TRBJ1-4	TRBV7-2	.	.	CASSLGGVTNEKLFF	TGTGCCAGCAGCTTAGGAGGCGTAACTAATGAAAAACTGTTTTTT
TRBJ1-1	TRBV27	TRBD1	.	CASSLIGGQGTEAFF	TGTGCCAGCAGTTTGATTGGAGGACAGGGCACTGAAGCTTTCTTT
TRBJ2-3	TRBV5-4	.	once	CASTGTGSTDTQYF	TGTGCCAGCACGGGAACAGGGAGCACAGATACGCAGTATTTT
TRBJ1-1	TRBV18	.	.	CASSPGQIVYTEAFF	TGTGCCAGCTCACCCGGACAGATCGTTTACACTGAAGCTTTCTTT
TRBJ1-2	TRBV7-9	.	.	CASSNLPGYTF	TGTGCCAGCAGTAACCTCCCGGGCTACACCTTC
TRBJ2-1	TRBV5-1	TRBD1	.	CASRISTGAWGNEQFF	TGCGCCAGCAGGATATCGACAGGGGCGTGGGGGAATGAGCAGTTCTTC
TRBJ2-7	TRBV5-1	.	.	CASSLVGSYEQYF	TGCGCCAGCAGCTTGGTCGGGTCCTACGAGCAGTACTTC
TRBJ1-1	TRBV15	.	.	CATRPDLKRNTEAFF	TGTGCCACCAGACCTGACCTTAAAAGGAACACTGAAGCTTTCTTT
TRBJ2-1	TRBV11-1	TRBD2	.	CASSLRGLAGGSYNEQFF	TGTGCCAGCAGCTTAAGGGGTCTAGCGGGAGGGTCTTACAATGAGCAGTTCTTC
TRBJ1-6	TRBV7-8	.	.	CASSDSSYNSPLHF	TGTGCCAGCAGCGACAGCTCCTATAATTCACCCCTCCACTTT
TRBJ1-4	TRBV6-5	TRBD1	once	CASSLDRGGEKLFF	TGTGCCAGCAGCCTAGACAGGGGCGGTGAAAAACTGTTTTTT
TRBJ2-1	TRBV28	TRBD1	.	CASSSLGGIQNEQFF	TGTGCCAGCAGTTCCCTAGGGGGCATACAGAATGAGCAGTTCTTC
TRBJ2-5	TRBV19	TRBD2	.	CASSFNVQAGGPTQYF	TGTGCCAGTAGCTTCAACGTTCAAGCGGGGGGGCCTACCCAGTACTTC
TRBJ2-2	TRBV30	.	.	CAWRMGGGTGELFF	TGTGCCTGGAGGATGGGGGGCGGCACCGGGGAGCTGTTTTTT
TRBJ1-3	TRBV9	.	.	CASSVAGRISGNTIYF	TGTGCCAGCAGCGTAGCAGGGCGGATCTCTGGAAACACCATATATTTT
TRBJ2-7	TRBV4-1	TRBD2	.	CASSQEAKTKRGGEQYF	TGCGCCAGCAGCCAAGAAGCCAAAACTAAAAGGGGAGGGGAGCAGTACTTC